This TCR beta chain is drawn from a study of T cell responses to AZD1222 COVID-19 vaccine. Points from the study as a whole: Nearly half of unique spike-specific TCRs reportedly avoided B.1.351 and B.1.1.7 mutated regions. Possibly, clonal diversity was underestimated; donors were largely white British and included more females. Seropositive at baseline were only five or six AZD1222 recipients.

The CDR3 is made up of 14 amino acids. Trimming took 2 bases from V and 8 from J; bases not matched to a gene: 8. CDR1 is LNHNV, CDR2 YYDKDF, per germline (reference sequence). Turning to this clone: The antigen is not known.

The protocol was immunoSEQ multiplex PCR, while the TCRdb copy is restricted to in-frame clones and leaves out a portion. The data show some 150,000 clones, roughly nine tenths seen once. The sample here was peripheral blood, taken on day 0 of MenACWY control vaccination. The clonotype was recovered from an adult in good health. The chain joins TRBV15 to TRBJ1-2; 7 nucleotides agree with TRBD1. CDR3 in amino acids: CATSRQTGAGGYTF. The CDR3 nucleotides are TGTGCCACCAGCAGACAAACAGGGGCGGGGGGCTACACCTTC.